This T cell receptor (beta chain) appears in the sequencing data of a study of T cells expressing NK-cell markers. Study background: Investigators obtained TCR beta repertoires from sorted CD3+CD56+NKG2C+, CD3+CD56+NKG2C- and CD3+CD56-NKG2C+ T cells. The study sequenced eight donors, seven HCMV-seropositive and one seronegative.

Germline CDR1 is DFQATT and CDR2 is SNEGSKA (reference sequence). This CDR3 is built from 16 residues. From its re-call of the 5' RACE reads, TCRdb lists each CDR3 protein once, without DNA. The sample table sets out about 460,000 distinct CDR3 sequences. Study-level points and caveats: A few of the donors also had these clonotypes leading their CD3+CD56-NKG2C+ fraction. HCMV specificity of the expanded NKG2C+ T cell clones stayed unclear.

About this clonotype itself: Its antigen is not known.

Sequencing used blood T cells: a sorted CD56 or NKG2C T cell subset, CD4+ or CD8+ T cells, or bulk PBMC T cells (not recorded which). The V and J genes are TRBV20-1 and TRBJ2-1; TCRdb's D gene call, TRBD1, goes unchecked for lack of DNA. This receptor was identified in a woman between 45 and 65 years old in good health. This chain's CDR3 is CSAEGARTGGLNEQFF.